This TCR beta chain was captured by sequencing in a study of OX40 agonist ivuxolimab in advanced cancers. General notes on the study: The costimulatory receptor OX40 (CD134) was targeted by ivuxolimab, a fully human IgG2 agonistic monoclonal antibody. Intravenous ivuxolimab was administered to patients every 2 weeks at six dose levels: 0.01, 0.1, 0.3, 1.5, 3 and 10 mg/kg. Of the approximately 54 patients in dose escalation, around 20 had hepatocellular carcinoma, approximately 15 had melanoma, 9 had renal cell carcinoma and 9 had head and neck cancer. In the dose-escalation cohort, 70% to 90% of patients were male, and the mean age was around 60 years with a range of about 20 to 90. Patients were allowed to have had prior anti-PD-1, anti-PD-L1 or anti-CTLA-4 therapy, and roughly two fifths of the dose-escalation patients had been treated with checkpoint inhibitors. Three dose-escalation patients achieved partial responses, one with hepatocellular carcinoma and two with cutaneous melanoma. The purpose of peripheral TCRbeta sequencing was to test whether ivuxolimab changed TCR sequence diversity and led to clonal T-cell expansion. The paper describes the monotherapy dose-escalation part (N ≈ 49 patients) of the phase I trial of ivuxolimab. What the study reported, not specific to this receptor: The antigen specificity of the peripheral T cells that underwent clonal expansion was not determined. In the 0.1-3.0 mg/kg groups, partial responders were among the patients with the lowest normalized peripheral clonal expansion, particularly in CD8+ T cells. Low levels of normalized T-cell clonal expansion were also seen in some nonresponding patients. On average, CD8+ T cells showed more expanded clones than CD4+ T cells after ivuxolimab. At doses of 0.1 to 3.0 mg/kg, clonal expansion of both CD4+ and CD8+ blood T cells was observed from baseline to week 6.

There are 14 amino acids in the CDR3, from cysteine to phenylalanine inclusive. Only the CDR3 region is kept as DNA, spanning 42 bases read in frame from base 1. Based on the germline V gene, the CDR1 and CDR2 sequences are SGHTA and FQGTGA. V loses 3 bases, J loses 4 bases, and the germline ends lie 10 bases apart. In regard to this clone: The antigen it recognizes is unknown. Per-base quality was not reported, and no clone a single base away is much larger than it.

Genomic DNA was extracted from sorted cells for sequencing of the TCRbeta CDR3 region. The immunoSEQ Assay was used to sequence the TCRbeta CDR3 regions. The clones in this table, taken by TCRdb from immuneACCESS, are in-frame only. Not every clone is retained; where verified, under half of the shortfall comes from an unresolved V gene, and the cause of the rest is unknown. In this sample the table shows some 30,000 clones, around 87% of which occur a single time. The ten biggest clones cover roughly 30% of the sample. The trial excluded patients who had a history of autoimmune disease or who were on systemic immunosuppression. Peripheral blood for TCR sequencing was drawn from every dose cohort at baseline, at cycle 4 day 1 and at cycle 7 day 1. Samples came from an open-label, multicenter, first-in-human phase I dose-escalation trial of ivuxolimab. Adults with locally advanced or metastatic head and neck squamous cell, hepatocellular, melanoma or renal cell carcinoma were enrolled in the trial. Before TCR sequencing, CD4+ T cells and CD8+ T cells were sorted from peripheral blood as separate populations.

The sample consisted of CD4+ or CD8+ T cells sorted from blood, taken in a trial of the OX40 agonist ivuxolimab. The chain uses TRBV7-3 and TRBJ2-1; the D gene remains uncertain. The clonotype comes from an adult with an advanced solid tumor such as melanoma, head and neck, liver or kidney cancer. The DNA sequence is TGTGCCAGCAGCTTCGGCCCAGAATACAATGAGCAGTTCTTC. The encoded protein is CASSFGPEYNEQFF.